The 5 T cell receptor beta chains below all came from one sample that was sequenced in a study of T cell responses to AZD1222 COVID-19 vaccine. Assay: immunoSEQ multiplex PCR; the TCRdb copy retains only in-frame clones and omits some. The top ten hold roughly 3.1% of the sample, which has approximately 140,000 clones, roughly nine tenths seen once. The material was peripheral blood, obtained on day 0 of AZD1222 vaccination. Every receptor here comes from an adult in good health.

The CDR3 DNA follows: TGTGCCAGCAGCTTAGTTGGTGGGGCTAACACTGAAGCTTTCTTT. Its translation: CASSLVGGANTEAFF. V gene TRBV11-2 combines with J gene TRBJ1-1; D perhaps matches TRBD1 (5 bases). V lost 1 base, J lost 2 bases, and 11 bases lay in between. Germline V gene data show CDR1 as SGHAT and CDR2 as FQNNGV. This CDR3 is built from 15 residues.

This clone was observed once. V usage is TRBV9 and J usage is TRBJ2-7, with 8 bases lining up with TRBD2. CDR1 SGDLS and CDR2 YYNGEE come from the germline V gene. This CDR3 has 15 amino acids. Trimming cost V 1 base and J 0 bases; bases outside gene matches: 3. For the CDR3, the DNA is TGTGCCAGCAGCGTAAAGGGACTAGGCTCCTACGAGCAGTACTTC. Its translation is CASSVKGLGSYEQYF.

This chain connects TRBV5-6 to TRBJ2-2; D not resolved. The germline CDR1 and CDR2 sequences are SGHDT and YYEEEE. The V end lost 2 bases, the J end lost 6 bases, and 5 bases lay between the germline ends. This CDR3 comprises 12 residues. The CDR3 DNA is TGTGCCAGCAGCTTTGGGCCCGGGGAGCTGTTTTTT. Translation: CASSFGPGELFF.

V is TRBV2 and J is TRBJ2-3; maybe TRBD2 (7 bases). The germline V and J ends were trimmed by 5 bases and 4 bases, with 19 bases remaining between them. This CDR3 is 16 amino acids long. The germline V gene has CDR1 SNHLY and CDR2 FYNNEI. The CDR3 bases are TGTGCCAGCAGTCGAAGGGGGGGCGACCGCGCAGATACGCAGTATTTT. It specifies CASSRRGGDRADTQYF. The variable domain in full, with the rest retrieved from reference TRBV2 and TRBJ2-3, is EPEVTQTPSHQVTQMGQEVILRCVPISNHLYFYWYRQILGQKVEFLVSFYNNEISEKSEIFDDQFSVERPDGSNFTLKIRSTKLEDSAMYFCASSRRGGDRADTQYFGPGTRLTVL.

The chain recombines TRBV5-5 with TRBJ2-3, with D hard to call. Trimming took off 4 bases at V and 0 bases at J, with 3 bases between the two ends. This CDR3 is built from 12 residues. Germline values: CDR1 SGHKS, CDR2 YYEKEE (reference sequence). CDR3 protein: CASSESTDTQYF. In DNA, the CDR3 is TGTGCCAGCAGCGAGAGCACAGATACGCAGTATTTT.